This T cell receptor beta chain was observed in a study of T cell responses to AZD1222 COVID-19 vaccine. General study findings and limits: Donors were largely white British and mainly female; clonal diversity was possibly underestimated. Only 6 or 7 people who got AZD1222 tested seropositive at baseline. Targets within unmutated variant regions were reportedly found for nearly half of spike-specific TCRs. With dominance at 160-218 and 743-854, vaccine-associated CD4 TCRs spanned spike.

Clones were sequenced by immunoSEQ multiplex PCR, and TCRdb holds only the in-frame ones, with some missing. The top ten hold about 5.3% of the sample, which has 95,000 to 150,000 clones, 91% seen once. Remarks on this clone: Its specificity is not known.

This CDR3 has 15 amino acids. Germline V CDR1 and CDR2: ENHRY, SYGVKD. V was cut by 6 bases and J by 7 bases, with 19 bases left in between. V usage is TRBV10-3 and J usage is TRBJ2-1; D ambiguous. Sequencing used peripheral blood, obtained on day 0 of AZD1222 vaccination. This sequence originates from an adult in good health. The CDR3 DNA reads as TGTGCCATCAGATCGGGTTTATTAGGGTTGAATGAGCAGTTCTTC. This sequence encodes CAIRSGLLGLNEQFF.